What follows describes a single T cell receptor beta chain. Its antigen is undetermined. Assay used: immunoSEQ multiplex PCR; TCRdb lists only in-frame clones, some missing. The sample yields about 38,000 clones, roughly 73% seen once. These data belong to a study of CD4 T cells in relation to SARS-CoV-2 and coronaviruses. Study results and limitations: Pre-pandemic and post-infection samples never came from the same donor.

Sorted naive or memory CD4+ cells met CEF peptides for 9 to 11 days. This TCR came from an adult with COVID-19. Sequences were obtained from memory CD4+ T cells from PBMCs, cultured in vitro.

The CDR3 sequence: CASSAPGRAFDEQYF. The CDR3 DNA reads as TGTGCCAGCAGTGCCCCCGGGAGGGCCTTCGACGAGCAGTACTTC. This rearrangement joins TRBV25-1 to TRBJ2-7; 8 nucleotides match TRBD2. The length of the CDR3 is 15 residues. CDR1 MGHDK and CDR2 SYGVNS come from the germline V gene. J was trimmed by 5 bases and V by 4 bases; bases with no gene match: 10.